This TCR beta chain was found in a study of T cells in narcolepsy (dated by TCRdb to between 2017 and 2018). Some background on the complete study: Healthy control donors were enrolled in the study alongside patients who had narcolepsy type 1 or type 2 (NT1, NT2). The study sought autoreactive T cells targeting hypocretin neuron self-antigens (hypocretin, TRIB2) in narcolepsy patients, using TCR Vbeta sequencing to track clonotypes in blood and CSF.

Libraries were made using the immunoSEQ multiplex PCR assay. The immuneACCESS repertoire file appears here via TCRdb, limited to in-frame rearrangements. These files lack a portion of the clones; in checked studies, under half of the deficit traces to unresolved V genes, and the cause of the others is not known. The sample table holds about 32,000 clones, of which roughly 87% were seen once. The ten largest clones add up to over 0.8% of the sample. Here is what the overall study found, with its caveats: Numbers of sequenced blood memory CD4+ clonotypes were comparable, averaging around 40,000 in patients and over 30,000 in controls. HCRT-specific and TRIB2-specific autoreactive clonotypes were highlighted in plots that compared CD4+ T cell clonotypes in CSF versus blood from the same patient. No sequences matching autoreactive T cell clones were present in some of the blood memory CD4+ repertoires from patients and controls. According to the report, autoreactive clonotypes were detected serially in the blood of the same patients and of different patients, but not in healthy controls.

As for this clone: The antigen it binds to is not known. No base-level quality is on record; no much larger clone is a single base apart.

The CDR3 goes from the cysteine to the phenylalanine over 15 residues. Solely the CDR3 DNA is kept, with 45 bases framed from the first base. V is pared back by 5 bases and J by 1 base, with 15 bases lying between the germline termini. Via the germline V gene, CDR1 is MNHNS and CDR2 SASEGT. For TCR Vbeta sequencing, memory CD4+ T cells were sorted ex vivo from the peripheral blood of both healthy controls and narcolepsy patients. Recombination linked TRBV6-1 to TRBJ2-7; TRBD2 is a weak D gene call, 5 bases matching. This receptor was identified in a human donor with narcolepsy. Sequencing was performed on CD45RA- memory CD4+ T cells from PBMCs. Read against the paper, the sample's cell subset or site label means: memory T cells sorted ex vivo from peripheral blood. The nucleotide sequence reads TGTGCCAGCAGTAGAACGGGGAGTGCTTCCTACGAGCAGTACTTC. This gives the protein CASSRTGSASYEQYF.